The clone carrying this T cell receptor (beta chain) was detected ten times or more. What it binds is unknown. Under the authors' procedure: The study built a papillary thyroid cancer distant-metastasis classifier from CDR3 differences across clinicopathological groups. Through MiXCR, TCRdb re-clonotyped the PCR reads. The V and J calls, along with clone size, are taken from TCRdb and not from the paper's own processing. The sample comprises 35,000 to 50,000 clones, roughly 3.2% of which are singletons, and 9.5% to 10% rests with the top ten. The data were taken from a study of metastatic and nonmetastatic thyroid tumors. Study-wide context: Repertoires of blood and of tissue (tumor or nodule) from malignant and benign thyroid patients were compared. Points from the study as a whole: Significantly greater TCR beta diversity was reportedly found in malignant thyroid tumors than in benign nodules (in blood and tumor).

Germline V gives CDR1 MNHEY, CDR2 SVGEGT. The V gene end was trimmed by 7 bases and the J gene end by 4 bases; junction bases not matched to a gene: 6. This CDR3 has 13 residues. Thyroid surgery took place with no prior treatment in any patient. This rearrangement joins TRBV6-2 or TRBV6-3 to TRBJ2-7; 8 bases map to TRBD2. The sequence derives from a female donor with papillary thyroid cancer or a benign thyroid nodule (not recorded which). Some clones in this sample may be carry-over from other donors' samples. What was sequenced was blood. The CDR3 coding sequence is TGTGCCAGCATAAGGGCGGGAGGTTACGAGCAGTACTTC. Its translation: CASIRAGGYEQYF.